One and the same sample provided the 27 T cell receptor beta chains below, sequenced in a study of PD-L1 blockade in urothelial cancer. Assay: immunoSEQ multiplex PCR; the TCRdb copy retains only in-frame clones and omits some. The table lists roughly 95,000 clones, roughly 84% of them singletons, with about 2% in the top ten. The sample's time point: pretreatment peripheral blood. The sample was PBMCs, taken around atezolizumab (anti-PD-L1) treatment. These TCRs come from a man aged 55 to 69 with urothelial cancer.

The J gene is TRBJ2-2, the V gene TRBV5-1, with 7 bases fitting TRBD2. Trimming removed 5 bases from V and 3 bases from J; junction bases left unmatched: 4. Per the germline V gene, CDR1 is SGHRS and CDR2 is YFSETQ. This CDR3 has 14 amino acids. The CDR3 loop reads CASSPAGYTGELFF. In DNA, the CDR3 is TGCGCCAGCAGTCCAGCGGGGTACACCGGGGAGCTGTTTTTT.

The gene calls are TRBV11-2 and TRBJ1-3; a possible D gene is TRBD1 (6 bases). Trimming left V 1 base short and J 7 bases short, with 14 bases between. Germline CDR1 and CDR2: SGHAT and FQNNGV. This CDR3 has 15 residues. CDR3 coding DNA: TGTGCCAGCAGCTTAGGGACAGATAAGCGGAACACCATATATTTT. It specifies CASSLGTDKRNTIYF.

This chain joins TRBV9 and TRBJ1-6; perhaps TRBD1 as D (6 bases). The germline CDR1 and CDR2 sequences are SGDLS and YYNGEE. This CDR3 has 15 residues. Trimming shortened V by 2 bases and J by 10 bases, and 16 bases separated the two germline ends. CDR3 sequence: CASSVSGAGESPLHF. The CDR3 coding sequence is TGTGCCAGCAGCGTGAGTGGGGCAGGGGAATCACCCCTCCACTTT.

The V gene is TRBV28, the J gene TRBJ2-5, with 11 bases fitting TRBD2. There are 16 residues in the CDR3. CDR1 is MDHEN and CDR2 is SYDVKM in the germline V gene. The ends lost 6 bases at V and 1 base at J; junction bases unmatched: 7. The CDR3: CASSPTSGGSQETQYF. CDR3 coding DNA: TGTGCCAGCAGCCCCACTAGCGGGGGAAGCCAAGAGACCCAGTACTTC.

The rearrangement joins TRBV30 to TRBJ2-5, with 8 bases lining up with TRBD2. Per the germline V gene, CDR1 is GTSNPN and CDR2 is SVGIG (reference sequence). The ends lost 0 bases at V and 5 bases at J; junction bases unmatched: 2. The length of the CDR3 is 13 residues. CDR3 sequence reads: CAWSVTGGETQYF. CDR3 bases: TGTGCCTGGAGTGTCACGGGGGGGGAGACCCAGTACTTC.

This clone was seen a single time. The rearrangement links TRBV28 to TRBJ1-1; a possible D gene is TRBD1 (5 bases). The V and J ends lost 2 bases and 0 bases respectively, with 10 bases between them. CDR1 is MDHEN and CDR2 is SYDVKM in the germline V gene. The CDR3 runs 15 residues. Here the CDR3 DNA reads TGTGCCAGCAGTTTACTTCAGGGTATGAACACTGAAGCTTTCTTT. Translating gives CASSLLQGMNTEAFF. The entire variable domain, with the rest obtained from reference TRBV28 and TRBJ1-1, is as follows: DVKVTQSSRYLVKRTGEKVFLECVQDMDHENMFWYRQDPGLGLRLIYFSYDVKMKEKGDIPEGYSVSREKKERFSLILESASTNQTSMYLCASSLLQGMNTEAFFGQGTRLTVV.

This chain connects TRBV29-1 to TRBJ2-1; 7 nucleotides match TRBD1. Germline CDR1 and CDR2: SQVTM and ANQGSEA. The CDR3 loop spans 14 amino acids. Trimming took 3 bases from V and 4 from J; bases not matched to a gene: 6. CDR3 loop: CSVEAQGQYNEQFF. The CDR3 nucleotides read TGCAGCGTTGAGGCACAGGGGCAGTACAATGAGCAGTTCTTC.

The chain uses TRBV18 and TRBJ2-1; 8 positions match TRBD1. CDR3 length: 17 residues. The junction had 17 bases not matched to a gene; V was cut back by 5 bases and J by 8 bases. Germline loops: CDR1 KGHSH, CDR2 LQKENI. The CDR3 DNA is TGTGCCAGCTCAACGATTCCCCAGGGGGCCTTAGGGGATGAGCAGTTCTTC. Its protein is CASSTIPQGALGDEQFF.

The chain has TRBV6-1 and TRBJ1-5, with TRBD1 matching over 7 bases. V lost 9 bases to trimming and J lost 6 bases; unmatched junction nucleotides: 8. CDR3 length: 13 amino acids. Per the germline V gene, CDR1 is MNHNS and CDR2 is SASEGT. CDR3 loop: CASRQGGSQPQHF. DNA for the CDR3: TGTGCCAGTAGACAGGGCGGTAGTCAGCCCCAGCATTTT.

This chain connects TRBV28 to TRBJ2-5, with 16 bases fitting TRBD2. The trim removed 4 bases at V and 5 bases at J, leaving 19 bases unmatched. CDR3 size: 21 residues. CDR1 and CDR2 (germline): MDHEN, SYDVKM. The CDR3 is CASSSPGLAGGGGGRVETQYF. In DNA form, the CDR3 reads TGTGCCAGCAGTTCCCCGGGACTAGCGGGAGGGGGGGGTGGTCGAGTGGAGACCCAGTACTTC. Using reference TRBV28 and TRBJ2-5 for the parts outside the CDR3, the full variable domain is DVKVTQSSRYLVKRTGEKVFLECVQDMDHENMFWYRQDPGLGLRLIYFSYDVKMKEKGDIPEGYSVSREKKERFSLILESASTNQTSMYLCASSSPGLAGGGGGRVETQYFGPGTRLLVL.

This rearrangement joins TRBV19 to TRBJ1-4; D remains ambiguous. CDR3 length: 16 amino acids. Germline CDR1 is LNHDA and CDR2 is SQIVND (reference sequence). Trimming stripped 2 bases from V and 0 bases from J, with 10 bases between. The CDR3 is CASSIMHTPTNEKLFF. The CDR3 DNA reads TGTGCCAGTAGTATAATGCACACGCCAACTAATGAAAAACTGTTTTTT.

The CDR3 bases are TGTGCCAGCAGACTGACAGGGGGGGACACTGAAGCTTTCTTT. It specifies CASRLTGGDTEAFF. The V and J genes are TRBV28 and TRBJ1-1; 9 bases align to TRBD1. The CDR3 extends over 14 amino acids. Trimming removed 6 bases from V and 3 bases from J; junction bases left unmatched: 5. Per germline, CDR1 MDHEN and CDR2 SYDVKM.

The gene calls are TRBV2 and TRBJ2-1; 10 bases line up with TRBD1. CDR1 SNHLY and CDR2 FYNNEI come from the germline V gene. V lost 6 bases, J lost 9 bases, and 8 bases stayed unmatched. The CDR3 sequence is 14 residues long. The DNA of the CDR3 is TGTGCCAGCAGCCGACAGGGGGCACGGGTTGAGCAGTTCTTC. It translates to CASSRQGARVEQFF.

The chain employs TRBV7-2 and TRBJ2-7; 7 bases match TRBD2. The germline V gene has CDR1 SGHTA and CDR2 FQGNSA. This CDR3 is 15 amino acids long. V lost 1 base and J lost 3; bases outside the gene matches: 6. In DNA form, the CDR3 reads TGTGCCAGCAGCTTAGGAGGCGGGAGAGTCTACGAGCAGTACTTC. Its translation: CASSLGGGRVYEQYF.

The genes are TRBV21-1 and TRBJ2-3; the DNA was not used to check the table's D call, TRBD1. TRBV21-1 constitutes a pseudogene. This CDR3 contains 16 residues. The CDR3 DNA reads TGTGCCAGCACTTCTCGGAGGGGGACAGGCACAGATACGCAGTATTTT. This codes for CASTSRRGTGTDTQYF.

The rearrangement joins TRBV4-3 to TRBJ2-3, with TRBD2 matching 11 bases. Unmatched junction bases numbered 3, after V lost 0 bases and J lost 4 bases. Germline CDR1 reads LGHNA; CDR2 reads YSLEER. The CDR3 runs 16 residues. The CDR3 sequence is CASSQDGTSGSDTQYF. The CDR3 nucleotides read TGCGCCAGCAGCCAAGATGGGACTAGCGGTTCAGATACGCAGTATTTT.

The rearrangement links TRBV30 to TRBJ1-2; 7 positions match TRBD1. The V gene end was trimmed by 4 bases and the J gene end by 8 bases; junction bases not matched to a gene: 7. Germline CDR1 is GTSNPN and CDR2 is SVGIG (reference sequence). This CDR3 contains 12 residues. The CDR3 loop reads CAWNTGAAGYTF. For the CDR3, the DNA is TGTGCCTGGAATACAGGGGCCGCGGGCTACACCTTC.

This rearrangement joins TRBV5-1 to TRBJ2-1; D possibly corresponds to TRBD2 (6 bases). The CDR3 extends over 13 amino acids. Germline loops: CDR1 SGHRS, CDR2 YFSETQ. V was clipped by 4 bases and J by 4 bases, with 9 bases between them. CDR3: CASSGGLYNEQFF. CDR3 DNA sequence: TGCGCCAGCAGCGGGGGACTTTACAATGAGCAGTTCTTC.

In nucleotides, the CDR3 is TGCAGCGGGGGACAGGGCACTGAAGCTTTCTTT. Translating gives CSGGQGTEAFF. V gene TRBV29-1 combines with J gene TRBJ1-1, with 9 positions matching TRBD1. The CDR3 runs to 11 residues. Germline CDR1 is SQVTM and CDR2 is ANQGSEA. The J segment lost 4 bases and the V segment lost 7 bases, leaving 1 base of the junction unmatched.

The chain uses TRBV4-2 and TRBJ1-5; 7 bases map to TRBD1. The CDR3 length is 18 residues. Germline-derived CDR1 and CDR2 are LGHNA and YNFKEQ. V lost 0 bases and J lost 0; bases outside the gene matches: 8. The CDR3 DNA reads TGTGCCAGCAGCCAAGATCCCGGGACAGAGTATAGCAATCAGCCCCAGCATTTT. Translating gives CASSQDPGTEYSNQPQHF.

The CDR3 here is CASSLGLLAGTRGDEQFF. CDR3 bases: TGCGCCAGCAGCTTAGGCTTGCTAGCGGGAACGAGGGGGGATGAGCAGTTCTTC. The rearrangement joins TRBV5-1 to TRBJ2-1, with 9 bases identical to TRBD2. Germline loops: CDR1 SGHRS, CDR2 YFSETQ. The CDR3 covers 18 residues. J lost 8 bases, V lost 2 bases, and 17 bases had no gene match.

The chain links TRBV7-3 to TRBJ2-3, with 11 bases that match TRBD1. Germline CDR1 reads SGHTA; CDR2 reads FQGTGA. V lost 4 bases to trimming and J lost 3 bases; unmatched junction nucleotides: 6. The CDR3 has 16 residues. The CDR3, as DNA: TGTGCCAGCAGCTCAAGGACAGGGGGCTTGACAGATACGCAGTATTTT. Protein: CASSSRTGGLTDTQYF.

The chain employs TRBV4-2 and TRBJ1-6; 8 bases line up with TRBD1. This CDR3 has 16 amino acids. V shed 1 base, J shed 8 bases, and the junction held 7 bases outside the gene matches. From germline, CDR1 is LGHNA and CDR2 YNFKEQ. CDR3: CASSQGTGRLDSPLHF. The CDR3 nucleotides are TGTGCCAGCAGCCAAGGGACAGGGCGGTTGGATTCACCCCTCCACTTT.

The chain links TRBV10-3 to TRBJ1-5, with D perhaps matching TRBD1 (6 bases). V gave up 6 bases and J gave up 5 bases, with 11 bases separating them. CDR3 size: 13 residues. In germline, CDR1 is ENHRY, CDR2 SYGVKD. The DNA for the CDR3 is TGTGCCATCAGGGCAGGGGAAGATCAGCCCCAGCATTTT. Its translation is CAIRAGEDQPQHF.

This sequence joins TRBV5-1 and TRBJ2-2, with TRBD2 as a possible D gene (5 bases). Trimming removed 2 bases at V and 4 bases at J, with 18 bases between. CDR3 length: 17 amino acids. The germline CDR1 and CDR2 sequences are SGHRS and YFSETQ. The CDR3 protein is CASSFPRGSGVTGELFF. The DNA of the CDR3 is TGCGCCAGCAGCTTTCCACGTGGGAGCGGAGTCACCGGGGAGCTGTTTTTT.

In its sample, this clone was seen once. The V and J genes are TRBV6-5 and TRBJ2-7, with a weak D call TRBD2 (5 bases). Trimming took off 0 bases at V and 0 bases at J, with 9 bases between the two ends. The CDR3 extends over 15 amino acids. Germline V gene sequence: CDR1 MNHEY, CDR2 SVGAGI. The CDR3: CASSYSRGNSYEQYF. In nucleotides, the CDR3 is TGTGCCAGCAGTTACTCTCGGGGAAACTCCTACGAGCAGTACTTC.

The chain uses TRBV28 and TRBJ2-7, with a tentative D call TRBD1 (5 bases). In germline, CDR1 is MDHEN, CDR2 SYDVKM. V shed 2 bases and J shed 9 bases, with 17 bases lying between them. This CDR3 region has 14 residues. This chain's CDR3 is CASSLAGLTTGQYF. In DNA, the CDR3 is TGTGCCAGCAGTTTAGCCGGCCTAACAACAGGGCAGTACTTC.